The 22 T cell receptor beta chains reported below all come from one sample, sequenced in a study of T cells after yellow fever vaccination (dated by TCRdb to the late 2010s). The method was 5' RACE. The sample was run on an Illumina HiSeq 2500. TCRdb reprocessed the public reads (quality trimming at Q25 with fastp, clone calling with MiXCR) and kept in-frame beta chains. Each entry merges the rows of one CDR3 protein and shows their most common DNA and genes. In this sample the table shows 160,000 or so distinct CDR3 sequences, around 7.2% of which occur a single time. The ten largest clones capture approximately 2.4% of the sample. In the paper's terms, the treatment or condition label means: live attenuated yellow fever vaccine strain. Sequencing was performed on CD4+ T cells sorted from PBMCs, taken 5 to 6 days after the first yellow fever vaccination. Source of these receptors: a young man who received the YFV17D yellow fever vaccine.

The table lists this clonotype with a few counts. The chain combines TRBV7-9 with TRBJ1-2, with D possibly matching TRBD1 (6 bases). This CDR3 spans 14 amino acids. Trimming shortened V by 5 bases and J by 8 bases, and 18 bases separated the two germline ends. CDR1 and CDR2 (germline): SEHNR, FQNEAQ (reference sequence). Here the CDR3 DNA reads TGTGCCAGCAGCACCGAGGGGGGGGCCGGGGGCTACACCTTC. Its translation: CASSTEGGAGGYTF.

This clonotype was detected many times. The V and J genes are TRBV30 and TRBJ2-3, with 10 nucleotides matching TRBD2. The V gene end was trimmed by 5 bases and the J gene end by 5 bases; junction bases not matched to a gene: 22. This CDR3 is built from 19 residues. The germline gives CDR1 GTSNPN, CDR2 SVGIG (reference sequence). The CDR3 bases are TGTGCCTGGGTCCGACCATCAAAACTAGCGGGGCTTTGTGGAGATACGCAGTATTTT. This encodes CAWVRPSKLAGLCGDTQYF. Full variable domain (outside the CDR3, taken from reference TRBV30 and TRBJ2-3): SQTIHQWPATLVQPVGSPLSLECTVEGTSNPNLYWYRQAAGRGLQLLFYSVGIGQISSEVPQNLSASRPQDRQFILSSKKLLLSDSGFYLCAWVRPSKLAGLCGDTQYFGPGTRLTVL.

This chain uses TRBV7-2 with TRBJ1-1, with a possible D match to TRBD1 (5 bases). Per the germline V gene, CDR1 is SGHTA and CDR2 is FQGNSA. The ends were cut back, 5 bases at V and 4 bases at J, with 11 bases in the middle. This CDR3 spans 13 amino acids. The CDR3 DNA sequence: TGTGCCAGCAGCCCAGTGGGGGGCACTGAAGCTTTCTTT. It codes for CASSPVGGTEAFF. The whole variable domain, remainder taken from reference TRBV7-2 and TRBJ1-1, is GAGVSQSPSNKVTEKGKDVELRCDPISGHTALYWYRQSLGQGLEFLIYFQGNSAPDKSGLPSDRFSAERTGGSVSTLTIQRTQQEDSAVYLCASSPVGGTEAFFGQGTRLTVV.

This clonotype was detected many times. The chain recombines TRBV19 with TRBJ2-7, with D perhaps assigned TRBD1 or TRBD2 (6 bases each). V shed 4 bases and J shed 6 bases, with 19 bases lying between them. Germline V gene lookup returns CDR1 LNHDA and CDR2 SQIVND (reference sequence). This CDR3 has 15 residues. The CDR3 DNA sequence: TGTGCCAGTAGTACCCGAACAGGGACTCACGGCGAGCAGTACTTC. It specifies CASSTRTGTHGEQYF.

This clonotype has ten or more counts. CDR3 sequence: CASKLQGSEAFF. In DNA, the CDR3 is TGCGCCAGTAAATTACAGGGATCTGAAGCTTTCTTT. The chain joins TRBV5-1 to TRBJ1-1; D perhaps matches TRBD1 (6 bases). The CDR3 consists of 12 residues. Trimming took 8 bases from V and 6 from J, leaving 14 bases between them. Germline CDR1 reads SGHRS; CDR2 reads YFSETQ.

This clonotype was seen only a few times. The genes are TRBV10-2 and TRBJ1-3; D unresolved. The germline V and J ends were trimmed by 7 bases and 4 bases, with 8 bases remaining between them. The CDR3 loop spans 12 amino acids. Germline CDR1 and CDR2: WSHSY and SAAADI. CDR3 region: CASKAEGNTIYF. In DNA, the CDR3 is TGCGCCAGCAAGGCGGAGGGAAACACCATATATTTT.

This clonotype was detected a few times. Here the CDR3 reads CATLDPGANVLTF. For the CDR3, the DNA is TGTGCCACCCTAGATCCTGGGGCCAACGTCCTGACTTTC. The V and J genes are TRBV10-3 and TRBJ2-6; D gene ambiguous. V lost 10 bases and J lost 2, with 9 bases in between. CDR3 size: 13 residues. In germline, CDR1 is ENHRY, CDR2 SYGVKD.

This clonotype showed up just a few times. This chain links TRBV12-3 or TRBV12-4 with TRBJ2-7; D ambiguous. This CDR3 is built from 11 residues. V lost 6 bases, J lost 6 bases, and 9 bases lay in between. The chain's CDR3 is CASSSLGEQYF. Written as DNA, the CDR3 is TGTGCCAGCAGCTCCCTAGGCGAGCAGTACTTC.

This clonotype was counted a few times. This chain connects TRBV18 to TRBJ1-2; 11 nucleotides agree with TRBD1. The V gene's germline CDR1 is KGHSH and CDR2 LQKENI. The CDR3 runs to 15 residues. The J segment lost 6 bases and the V segment lost 3 bases, leaving 6 bases of the junction unmatched. CDR3 residues: CASSPGTGGMDGYTF. As DNA, the CDR3 is TGTGCCAGCTCACCTGGGACAGGGGGAATGGATGGCTACACCTTC.

This clonotype showed up many times. The rearrangement links TRBV7-6 to TRBJ2-3; D gene uncertain. CDR1 SGHVS and CDR2 FNYEAQ come from the germline V gene. The CDR3 covers 17 residues. Trimming pared 2 bases from V and 2 bases from J, leaving 17 bases between. The CDR3 loop is CASSLILAKKFTDTQYF. Here the CDR3 DNA reads TGTGCCAGCAGCTTAATTTTGGCGAAGAAATTCACAGATACGCAGTATTTT.

The chain carries TRBV7-2 and TRBJ2-1; either TRBD1 or TRBD2 may supply D (5 bases each). The CDR3 length is 17 residues. CDR1 is SGHTA and CDR2 is FQGNSA in the germline V gene. V was clipped by 4 bases and J by 0 bases, with 16 bases between them. The CDR3 spells CASSSPPGARSYNEQFF. DNA of the CDR3: TGTGCCAGCAGCTCTCCCCCCGGGGCCCGCTCCTACAATGAGCAGTTCTTC.

This clonotype was counted ten times or more. The rearrangement joins TRBV6-2 or TRBV6-3 to TRBJ1-1, with D perhaps matching TRBD1 (6 bases). Germline CDR1 MNHEY, CDR2 SVGEGT. Trimming left V 5 bases short and J 3 bases short, with 13 bases between. The CDR3 totals 14 residues. CDR3 sequence reads: CASSDPRGDTEAFF. CDR3 DNA: TGTGCCAGCAGTGATCCCAGGGGCGACACTGAAGCTTTCTTT.

The chain is built from TRBV5-1 and TRBJ2-5; D not certain. The CDR3 consists of 13 residues. V dropped 1 base and J dropped 1 base, with 5 bases sitting between them. The germline V gene has CDR1 SGHRS and CDR2 YFSETQ. Here the CDR3 DNA reads TGCGCCAGCAGCTTGTTGCCCCAAGAGACCCAGTACTTC. This translates into CASSLLPQETQYF.

This clonotype was observed a handful of times. This chain uses TRBV5-1 with TRBJ2-5, with TRBD2 matching over 9 bases. Germline values: CDR1 SGHRS, CDR2 YFSETQ. The CDR3 runs 17 residues. With V trimmed by 4 bases and J by 5 bases, 15 bases remained unmatched. CDR3 nucleotide sequence: TGCGCCAGCAGCGCGGGGGGGGGGCCCCCTCGGACCGAGACCCAGTACTTC. Encoded protein: CASSAGGGPPRTETQYF.

Note on this clonotype: A much larger clone differs from this one at a single base, so this may be a read error. This rearrangement joins TRBV5-1 to TRBJ1-1, with D unclear. Trimming stripped 0 bases from V and 4 bases from J, with 10 bases between. The CDR3 covers 14 residues. The germline gives CDR1 SGHRS, CDR2 YFSETQ. CDR3 in DNA: TGCGCCAGCAGCTTGGGGGTTGTAAGCACTGAAGCTTTCTTT. Its translation: CASSLGVVSTEAFF.

The rearrangement links TRBV28 to TRBJ1-1, with D hard to call. Deletions cut 5 bases from V and 1 base from J, with 20 bases between. The CDR3 runs to 17 residues. Germline CDR1 is MDHEN and CDR2 is SYDVKM. The CDR3 is CASSPLYPQPGNTEAFF. The CDR3 bases are TGTGCCAGCAGTCCACTTTACCCACAACCGGGGAACACTGAAGCTTTCTTT. The full variable domain, completed using reference TRBV28 and TRBJ1-1, is DVKVTQSSRYLVKRTGEKVFLECVQDMDHENMFWYRQDPGLGLRLIYFSYDVKMKEKGDIPEGYSVSREKKERFSLILESASTNQTSMYLCASSPLYPQPGNTEAFFGQGTRLTVV.

This clonotype was picked up a small number of times. The chain links TRBV5-1 to TRBJ1-2, with D perhaps TRBD1 (5 bases). This CDR3 is 13 amino acids long. Trimming shortened V by 6 bases and J by 8 bases, and 17 bases separated the two germline ends. Germline loops: CDR1 SGHRS, CDR2 YFSETQ. CDR3 residues: CASTPGDSDGYTF. In DNA, the CDR3 is TGCGCCAGCACTCCCGGAGACAGCGACGGCTACACCTTC.

This clonotype appeared many times. This sequence joins TRBV5-1 and TRBJ2-1; TRBD2 aligns across 7 bases. The CDR3 covers 15 residues. The ends lost 3 bases at V and 7 bases at J; junction bases unmatched: 10. Germline CDR1 and CDR2: SGHRS and YFSETQ. The CDR3 nucleotides read TGCGCCAGCAGCTCCCTGGGCATAGCGGGTAATGAGCAGTTCTTC. Residues: CASSSLGIAGNEQFF. The full variable domain, its missing parts supplied by reference TRBV5-1 and TRBJ2-1, is KAGVTQTPRYLIKTRGQQVTLSCSPISGHRSVSWYQQTPGQGLQFLFEYFSETQRNKGNFPGRFSGRQFSNSRSEMNVSTLELGDSALYLCASSSLGIAGNEQFFGPGTRLTVL.

CDR3 coding DNA: TGTGCCAGCAGCTTGATTGGTCTTAGTTGGGTAGCTTTCTTT. Its translation: CASSLIGLSWVAFF. The genes are TRBV5-5 and TRBJ1-1, with no clear D. The germline gives CDR1 SGHKS, CDR2 YYEKEE (reference sequence). This CDR3 is built from 14 residues. Trimming took off 1 base at V and 10 bases at J, with 17 bases between the two ends.

The V gene is TRBV6-1, the J gene TRBJ2-1; TRBD1 aligns across 8 bases. This CDR3 has 16 amino acids. Germline CDR1 MNHNS, CDR2 SASEGT. Trimming cost V 6 bases and J 4 bases; bases outside gene matches: 11. CDR3 coding DNA: TGTGCCAGCAGGGCCCCCCGGACAGGGTATTACAATGAGCAGTTCTTC. Residues: CASRAPRTGYYNEQFF.

This clonotype was seen repeatedly, ten times or more. This sequence joins TRBV20-1 and TRBJ1-1; 7 bases fit TRBD1. The CDR3 is made up of 16 amino acids. CDR1 DFQATT and CDR2 SNEGSKA come from the germline V gene (reference sequence). V was clipped by 6 bases and J by 4 bases; unmatched bases: 17. CDR3 sequence (DNA): TGCAGTGCAAAACTTACAGGGGACGGTTGCTGCACTGAAGCTTTCTTT. Amino acids: CSAKLTGDGCCTEAFF.

This clonotype came up a few times. The chain has TRBV29-1 and TRBJ2-2; TRBD2 is a possible D gene (7 bases). Trimming removed 6 bases from V and 0 bases from J, with 14 bases in between. Germline V gives CDR1 SQVTM, CDR2 ANQGSEA. The CDR3 extends over 15 amino acids. The chain's CDR3 is CSVGGRASNTGELFF. The CDR3, as DNA: TGCAGCGTGGGGGGGCGAGCGTCGAACACCGGGGAGCTGTTTTTT.